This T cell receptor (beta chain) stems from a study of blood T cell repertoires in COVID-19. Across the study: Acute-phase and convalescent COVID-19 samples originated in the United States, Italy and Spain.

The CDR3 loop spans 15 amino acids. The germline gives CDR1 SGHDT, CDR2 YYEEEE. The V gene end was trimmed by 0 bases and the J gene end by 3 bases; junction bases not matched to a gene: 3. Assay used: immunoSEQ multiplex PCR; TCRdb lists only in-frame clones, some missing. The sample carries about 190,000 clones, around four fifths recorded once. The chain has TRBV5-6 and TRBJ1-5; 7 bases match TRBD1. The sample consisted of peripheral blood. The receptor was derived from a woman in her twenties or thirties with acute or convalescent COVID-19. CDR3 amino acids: CASSLDRGNNQPQHF. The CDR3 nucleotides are TGTGCCAGCAGCTTGGACAGGGGAAACAATCAGCCCCAGCATTTT.